The T cell receptor beta chain described here comes from a study of regulatory T cells in long-lasting Graves disease. Through Arm-PCR of CDR3 regions and iRepertoire HTBI primers, TCR beta libraries were built. TCRdb analysed the multiplex PCR reads with MiXCR anew, one entry per CDR3 protein. In the table there are around 480,000 distinct CDR3 sequences, roughly 15% of which are singletons. This clonotype was recorded many times. As to time point: newly diagnosed GD, antithyroid drugs for less than 3 months. Extracted RNA from PBMCs served as the source of the TCR library. Germline V gene data show CDR1 as MNHEY and CDR2 as SVGEGT. This CDR3 comprises 13 residues. After removal of 6 bases from V and 5 bases from J, the junction contained 6 bases not matched to a gene. These same data were also listed under a study on T cells in Graves' hyperthyroidism and ophthalmopathy. As that study records: TCR CDR3 regions were first amplified by RT-PCR with HTBI primers. Most thyroid clonotypes expanded above 0.001 were also detected in blood.

This clonotype was obtained from a woman aged 35-65 years with Graves disease. This sample comprised peripheral blood mononuclear cells (PBMCs), obtained at new diagnosis, from a patient treated with antithyroid drugs. The chain employs TRBV6-2 or TRBV6-3 and TRBJ2-5; TRBD2 agrees at 7 bases. CDR3 region: CASRSGGYETQYF. The CDR3 DNA reads as TGTGCCAGCAGGTCCGGGGGGTACGAGACCCAGTACTTC.